This T cell receptor beta chain was captured by sequencing in a study of T cell responses to AZD1222 COVID-19 vaccine. Study results and limitations: Increases in Spike-specific TCR breadth and depth were seen after two AZD1222 doses. Reportedly, nearly half the spike-specific TCRs target unmutated variant regions. Clonal diversity may have been underestimated in mostly white British donors.

Germline values: CDR1 MDHEN, CDR2 SYDVKM. Between the trimmed V and J ends, which lost 6 bases and 4 bases, there was a span of 12 bases. CDR3 length equals 13 residues. Sequenced by immunoSEQ multiplex PCR; TCRdb stores in-frame clones only, minus some. The sample includes 95,000 to 150,000 clones, around 90% of them seen just once. Notes on this clone: Its specificity is not known.

The chain uses TRBV28 and TRBJ1-2; D is perhaps TRBD1 (6 bases). Sequencing used peripheral blood, obtained on day 0 of AZD1222 vaccination. This receptor was obtained from an adult in good health. CDR3 nucleotides: TGTGCCAGCAGGAGACAGGCCGGCTATGGCTACACCTTC. Translated, it gives CASRRQAGYGYTF.